This T cell receptor (beta chain) was captured by sequencing in a study of response to subunit inactivated influenza vaccine. V dropped 7 bases and J dropped 10 bases, with 14 bases sitting between them. CDR3 length: 12 residues. Study results and limitations: Authors suggested few new T cells are recruited by each seasonal influenza vaccination.

This clonotype has only a few counts. Its target is not known. TCRdb itself ran the RT-PCR reads through MiXCR, one entry per CDR3 protein. Counted here are approximately 530,000 distinct CDR3 sequences, 10% to 15% occurring once; the ten biggest clones make up less than 15%. The chain employs TRBV12-3 or TRBV12-4 and TRBJ1-5; D remains ambiguous. The TCR was taken from a man over 45 who received an inactivated influenza vaccine. Source: PBMCs from blood, taken roughly 45 days after vaccination. CDR3 DNA sequence: TGTGCCAGCAAAGGGTCAATCAGCCCCCAGCATTTT. It codes for CASKGSISPQHF.